The T cell receptor beta chain described here comes from a study of blood T cell repertoires in COVID-19. Overall study context: Acute and convalescent COVID-19 samples came from the United States, Italy and Spain. The analysed material was cDNA or gDNA that came from T cells, B-cell-depleted T cells, or PBMCs.

Seattle patients were enrolled while actively infected and followed longitudinally. CDR3 length: 12 residues. After removal of 7 bases from V and 5 bases from J, the junction contained 4 bases not matched to a gene. Germline values: CDR1 SNHLY, CDR2 FYNNEI. Profiled with immunoSEQ multiplex PCR; TCRdb holds only in-frame clones, not every one. The sample gives about 69,000 clones, more than 75% of which show up once; 15% to 20% is in the top ten. The sequenced sample consisted of peripheral blood. This chain joins TRBV2 and TRBJ2-7; TRBD1 agrees at 8 bases. The origin of this receptor is a middle-aged man with COVID-19, enrolled during active disease. The CDR3 sequence: CASKDRGDEQYF. CDR3 coding DNA: TGTGCCAGCAAAGACAGGGGAGACGAGCAGTACTTC.